Below, 13 T cell receptor beta chains from the same sample are listed, as sequenced in a study of shared clonotypes between healthy human individuals. TCRdb keeps only in-frame clones here, not all; method: immunoSEQ multiplex PCR. Of some 2,500,000 clones detected, roughly 93% appear once; the ten largest clones hold around 0.37%. What was sequenced was naive CD4+ T cells from PBMCs. Subset here: CD45RA+ positively selected. These receptor sequences come from a man between 18 and 35 years old in good health. Some clones in this sample may be carry-over from other donors' samples.

In the case of this clone: Different DNA sequences within this sample yield the same CDR3. The DNA of the CDR3 is TGTGCCAGCAGTTCGACCGGGACAGGGGGCAGCGAGCAGTACTTC. Protein: CASSSTGTGGSEQYF. The rearrangement uses TRBV28 and TRBJ2-7; 12 positions agree with TRBD1. The length of the CDR3 is 15 residues. The trim removed 4 bases at V and 6 bases at J, leaving 7 bases unmatched. CDR1 and CDR2 (germline): MDHEN, SYDVKM.

Points on this clone: The sample has other DNA sequences that encode this CDR3 too. Written as DNA, the CDR3 is TGTGCCAGCAGCTTCCGGCCGAACACTGAAGCTTTCTTT. This sequence encodes CASSFRPNTEAFF. The chain combines TRBV7-3 with TRBJ1-1; D gene uncertain. The length of the CDR3 is 13 residues. Trimming removed 3 bases from V and 1 base from J, with 6 bases in between. Per the germline V gene, CDR1 is SGHTA and CDR2 is FQGTGA.

The rearrangement links TRBV6-6 to TRBJ2-1, with no clear D. The germline V gene has CDR1 MNHNY and CDR2 SVGAGI (reference sequence). The CDR3 spans 15 residues. V dropped 6 bases and J dropped 2 bases, with 14 bases sitting between them. CDR3 sequence: CASRSVPAPYNEQFF. CDR3 sequence (DNA): TGTGCCAGCAGATCCGTCCCTGCCCCCTACAATGAGCAGTTCTTC.

V and J are TRBV9 and TRBJ2-5, with TRBD2 matching over 9 bases. Losses at the gene ends were 0 bases for V and 7 bases for J; bases not matched to a gene: 10. This CDR3 has 16 residues. Germline V gene data show CDR1 as SGDLS and CDR2 as YYNGEE. CDR3 nucleotides: TGTGCCAGCAGCGTAGGCCCAATGCGGGAGGGAGGGACCCAGTACTTC. Translating gives CASSVGPMREGGTQYF.

The chain carries TRBV28 and TRBJ2-3; D is possibly TRBD2 (5 bases). Looked up from germline, CDR1 is MDHEN and CDR2 is SYDVKM. V gave up 6 bases and J gave up 1 base, with 14 bases separating them. CDR3 length: 15 amino acids. The CDR3, as DNA: TGTGCCAGCAGCCCCGGGGTCTGGGGCACAGATACGCAGTATTTT. This codes for CASSPGVWGTDTQYF.

J is TRBJ2-1 and V is TRBV29-1, with a tentative D call TRBD1 (5 bases). Trimming pared 0 bases from V and 9 bases from J, leaving 12 bases between. The CDR3 consists of 13 residues. From germline, CDR1 is SQVTM and CDR2 ANQGSEA. The CDR3 sequence is CSVEDPTVGEQFF. In DNA, the CDR3 is TGCAGCGTTGAAGACCCGACAGTGGGTGAGCAGTTCTTC.

As for this clone: This sample includes further DNA sequences coding for the same CDR3. This chain uses TRBV11-2 with TRBJ1-2; D remains ambiguous. There are 13 residues in the CDR3. The germline CDR1 and CDR2 sequences are SGHAT and FQNNGV. Trimming pared 4 bases from V and 4 bases from J, leaving 10 bases between. CDR3 DNA sequence: TGTGCCAGCAGCTCGGGTGGGCCCTATGGCTACACCTTC. It encodes CASSSGGPYGYTF.

The chain is built from TRBV10-3 and TRBJ1-1, with 10 bases identical to TRBD1. The V segment lost 9 bases and the J segment 2 bases; nucleotides outside the gene matches: 3. Germline loops: CDR1 ENHRY, CDR2 SYGVKD. The CDR3 runs 13 residues. Here the CDR3 reads CAMGQGRNTEAFF. The CDR3 region has the DNA TGTGCCATGGGACAGGGGCGAAACACTGAAGCTTTCTTT.

The chain has TRBV5-5 and TRBJ2-5; 7 bases are a match to TRBD2. V lost 3 bases, J lost 5 bases, and 7 bases stayed unmatched. Germline V gene sequence: CDR1 SGHKS, CDR2 YYEKEE (reference sequence). CDR3 length equals 14 residues. CDR3 residues: CASSSTQGGETQYF. DNA for the CDR3: TGTGCCAGCAGCTCAACGCAGGGAGGGGAGACCCAGTACTTC. Drawing the rest from reference TRBV5-5 and TRBJ2-5, the complete variable domain is DAGVTQSPTHLIKTRGQQVTLRCSPISGHKSVSWYQQVLGQGPQFIFQYYEKEERGRGNFPDRFSARQFPNYSSELNVNALLLGDSALYLCASSSTQGGETQYFGPGTRLLVL.

As regards this clone: Other DNA sequences from this sample encode an identical CDR3 as well. The rearrangement uses TRBV2 and TRBJ1-2, with unresolved D. V gave up 2 bases and J gave up 5 bases, with 9 bases separating them. Germline values: CDR1 SNHLY, CDR2 FYNNEI. The CDR3 contains 13 residues. CDR3 sequence (DNA): TGTGCCAGCAGTGAATCTGGACCTTATGGCTACACCTTC. Translated, it gives CASSESGPYGYTF.

The V and J genes are TRBV5-1 and TRBJ1-1, with 7 positions matching TRBD1. Losses at the gene ends were 4 bases for V and 6 bases for J; bases not matched to a gene: 12. Germline assignment: CDR1 SGHRS and CDR2 YFSETQ. The length of the CDR3 is 15 residues. CDR3 loop: CASSLVPDRVPEAFF. The CDR3 bases are TGCGCCAGCAGCCTCGTCCCCGACAGGGTCCCTGAAGCTTTCTTT.

This chain links TRBV5-1 with TRBJ2-1; D perhaps matches TRBD1 (5 bases). The CDR3 consists of 16 residues. In germline, CDR1 is SGHRS, CDR2 YFSETQ. V lost 1 base, J lost 0 bases, and 11 bases lay in between. The CDR3 loop is CASSLSTDSSYNEQFF. DNA of the CDR3: TGCGCCAGCAGCTTGTCTACAGACAGCTCCTACAATGAGCAGTTCTTC.

For this clone: One end of the junction varies from germline; a read error may be responsible. This rearrangement joins TRBV7-3 to TRBJ2-7; maybe TRBD2 (6 bases). The CDR3 consists of 17 residues. From germline, CDR1 is SGHTA and CDR2 FQGTGA. For the CDR3, the DNA is TGTGCCAGCAGCCTAACTTCGGGACTTTCGAGCTCCTACGAGCAGTACTTC. The encoded protein is CASSLTSGLSSSYEQYF.